This entry lists 13 T cell receptor beta chains sequenced from one sample in a study of tumor-infiltrating lymphocytes in primary liver carcinoma. Using a constant-region primer together with ProtoScript II reverse transcriptase, TCR beta cDNA was made from 500 ng of total RNA. ARM-PCR was slightly modified, and three nested multiplex PCR rounds with it gave rise to the TCR beta libraries. PCR rounds one and two used TRBV1-TRBV30 forward primers with a C-beta reverse primer for 9 to 10 cycles each. TCRdb re-called the multiplex PCR reads with MiXCR, one entry per CDR3 protein. The sample records fewer than 85,000 distinct CDR3 sequences, under 75% being singletons. For each extraction, RNA and DNA were obtained together from 20-30 mg of unsorted bulk tissue. Sequenced: tumor-adjacent normal liver tissue. These receptors were obtained from a man in his forties with primary liver carcinoma and hepatitis B virus infection.

This clonotype was recorded a few times. The chain employs TRBV30 and TRBJ2-3, with 12 bases that match TRBD1. V lost 3 bases to trimming and J lost 6 bases; unmatched junction nucleotides: 7. From germline, CDR1 is GTSNPN and CDR2 SVGIG (reference sequence). There are 15 residues in the CDR3. The CDR3 is CAWRGRDRGQDTQYF. The CDR3 DNA follows: TGTGCCTGGAGAGGCCGGGACAGGGGGCAGGATACGCAGTATTTT.

Note on this clonotype: A much more abundant neighbour one base away suggests this may be a read error. The chain uses TRBV11-2 and TRBJ2-1; 7 bases map to TRBD1. Germline V CDR1 and CDR2: SGHAT, FQNNGV. The CDR3 has 13 amino acids. CDR3 protein: CTSSFTGVNEQFF. CDR3 DNA: TGTACCAGCAGCTTCACAGGGGTCAATGAGCAGTTCTTC.

In the case of this clonotype: One end of the junction varies from germline; a read error may be responsible. The chain uses TRBV14 and TRBJ1-1; D is undetermined. CDR3 length: 14 amino acids. Germline-derived CDR1 and CDR2 are SGHDN and FVKESK. In DNA form, the CDR3 reads TGTGCCAGCAGGCCCCGGGAAGGAAACACTGGAGCTTTCTTT. Residues: CASRPREGNTGAFF.

This clonotype was detected a few times. The J gene is TRBJ1-1, the V gene TRBV28; no clear D. CDR3 length: 13 amino acids. Trimming took off 10 bases at V and 1 base at J, with 13 bases between the two ends. Germline-derived CDR1 and CDR2 are MDHEN and SYDVKM. The CDR3: CATRHGGNTEAFF. CDR3 DNA: TGTGCCACCCGCCACGGCGGGAACACTGAAGCTTTCTTT. The full variable domain, rest sourced from reference TRBV28 and TRBJ1-1, is DVKVTQSSRYLVKRTGEKVFLECVQDMDHENMFWYRQDPGLGLRLIYFSYDVKMKEKGDIPEGYSVSREKKERFSLILESASTNQTSMYLCATRHGGNTEAFFGQGTRLTVV.

This clonotype was seen a few times. One junction end does not reproduce the germline sequence, and a read error may be involved. This sequence joins TRBV6-2 or TRBV6-3 and TRBJ1-5; no firm D call. The CDR3 runs to 14 residues. In germline, CDR1 is MNHEY, CDR2 SVGEGT. CDR3 residues: CASSYSVGRRPQHF. CDR3 nucleotide sequence: TGTGCCAGCAGTTACTCGGTAGGACGACGGCCCCAACATTTT.

Comment on this clonotype: The junction does not match germline at one end; this may be a read error. This sequence joins TRBV29-1 and TRBJ2-7; the match to TRBD1 covers 8 bases. The CDR3 is 13 amino acids. Germline V CDR1 and CDR2: SQVTM, ANQGSEA. The CDR3 bases are TGCAGCGTTGAATCCGCAGGGGGCTACGAGGAGTACTTC. Protein: CSVESAGGYEEYF.

This clonotype appeared a few times. The V and J genes are TRBV19 and TRBJ2-1; the D call may be TRBD1 or TRBD2 (5 bases each). Germline assignment: CDR1 LNHDA and CDR2 SQIVND (reference sequence). V dropped 3 bases and J dropped 4 bases, with 19 bases sitting between them. The CDR3 loop spans 17 amino acids. DNA for the CDR3: TGTGCCAGTAGTATCACTCCTGTCGGGACCAGGTACAATGAGCAGTTCTTC. Encoded protein: CASSITPVGTRYNEQFF.

This clonotype was counted a few times. At one end, the junction sequence differs from germline, possibly due to a read error. This rearrangement joins TRBV6-1 to TRBJ1-1, with a tentative D call TRBD1 (6 bases). Germline V lookup: CDR1 MNHNS, CDR2 SASEGT. The CDR3 loop spans 14 amino acids. CDR3 residues: CASSEAWGGTEALF. As DNA, the CDR3 is TGTGCCAGCAGTGAAGCGTGGGGGGGCACTGAAGCTCTCTTT.

A remark on this clonotype: This may stem from a read error, because a much larger clone lies one nucleotide away. This chain uses TRBV28 with TRBJ2-1, with 7 positions matching TRBD2. The CDR3 consists of 16 residues. Germline loops: CDR1 MDHEN, CDR2 SYDVKM. J lost 4 bases, V lost 7 bases, and 13 bases had no gene match. CDR3 sequence reads: CASIKRWEGPYNEQFF. CDR3 in DNA: TGTGCCAGCATTAAGAGGTGGGAGGGCCCATACAATGAGCAGTTCTTC.

About this clonotype itself: Given the absence of the conserved phenylalanine or tryptophan at the CDR3 end, a read error is likely. The J gene is TRBJ2-2, the V gene TRBV29-1; D perhaps matches TRBD1 (6 bases). Germline CDR1 and CDR2: SQVTM and ANQGSEA. This CDR3 region has 12 residues. CDR3 bases: TGCAACGTCGGACAGTCTACCGGGGAGCTGTTTATT. Its translation is CNVGQSTGELFI.

The V gene is TRBV4-3, the J gene TRBJ2-7, with TRBD2 matching 8 bases. Matching the DNA end better, TRBJ2-1 makes the J call doubtful. This CDR3 has 16 residues. CDR1 LGHNA and CDR2 YSLEER come from the germline V gene. The CDR3 bases are TGCGCCAGCAGTCCGGAACTAGCGGTCGCATCCTACGAGCAGTTCTTC. Protein: CASSPELAVASYEQFF.

This clonotype was counted between two and nine times. The chain has TRBV5-6 and TRBJ1-2; a weak D match, TRBD1 (5 bases). The ends were cut back, 3 bases at V and 8 bases at J, with 8 bases in the middle. This CDR3 has 11 residues. Germline V gene sequence: CDR1 SGHDT, CDR2 YYEEEE. The CDR3 DNA reads as TGTGCCAGCAGCTCGGGGGAAGGCTACACCTTC. Its translation is CASSSGEGYTF.

Details on this clonotype: The junction differs from germline at one of its ends, possibly a read error. CDR3 loop: CASSYRLAGISYEKYF. DNA for the CDR3: TGCGCCAGCAGTTACAGGCTAGCGGGAATATCCTACGAGAAGTACTTC. V gene TRBV6-2 or TRBV6-3 combines with J gene TRBJ2-7; TRBD2 matches at 9 bases. The CDR3 has 16 residues. Germline values: CDR1 MNHEY, CDR2 SVGEGT.